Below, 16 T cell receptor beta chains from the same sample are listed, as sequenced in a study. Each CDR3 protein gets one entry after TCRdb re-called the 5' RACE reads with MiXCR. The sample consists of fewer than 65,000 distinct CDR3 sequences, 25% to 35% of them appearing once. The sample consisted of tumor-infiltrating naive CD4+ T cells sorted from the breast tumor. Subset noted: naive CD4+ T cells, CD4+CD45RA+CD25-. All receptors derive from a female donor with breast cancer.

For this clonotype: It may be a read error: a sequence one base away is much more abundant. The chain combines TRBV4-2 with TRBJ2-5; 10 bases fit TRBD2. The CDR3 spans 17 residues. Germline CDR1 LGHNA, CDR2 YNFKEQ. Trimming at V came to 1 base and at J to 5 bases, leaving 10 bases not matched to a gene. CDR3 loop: CASSQGTSGEESETQYF. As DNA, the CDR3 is TGTGCCAGCAGCCAAGGAACTAGCGGGGAAGAGAGTGAGACCCAGTACTTC.

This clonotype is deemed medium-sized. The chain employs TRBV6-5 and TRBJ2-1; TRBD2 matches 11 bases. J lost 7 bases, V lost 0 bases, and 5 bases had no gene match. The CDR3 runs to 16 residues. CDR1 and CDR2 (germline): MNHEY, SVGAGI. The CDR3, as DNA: TGTGCCAGCAGTTACTCAGTTAGCGGGGGGGCGAATGAGCAGTTCTTC. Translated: CASSYSVSGGANEQFF.

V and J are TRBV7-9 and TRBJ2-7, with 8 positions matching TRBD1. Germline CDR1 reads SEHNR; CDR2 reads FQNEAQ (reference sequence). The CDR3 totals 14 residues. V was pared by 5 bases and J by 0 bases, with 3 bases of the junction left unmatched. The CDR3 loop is CASSRDRNSYEQYF. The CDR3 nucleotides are TGTGCCAGCAGCCGGGACAGGAACTCCTACGAGCAGTACTTC. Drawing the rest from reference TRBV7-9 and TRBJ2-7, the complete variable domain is DTGVSQNPRHKITKRGQNVTFRCDPISEHNRLYWYRQTLGQGPEFLTYFQNEAQLEKSRLLSDRFSAERPKGSFSTLEIQRTEQGDSAMYLCASSRDRNSYEQYFGPGTRLTVT.

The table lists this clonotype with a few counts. CDR3 bases: TGCAGTGCTAGAGATCACCGTGACGCGGGAGGGCTTAACAATGAGCAGTTCTTC. Translation: CSARDHRDAGGLNNEQFF. The chain combines TRBV20-1 with TRBJ2-1, with TRBD2 identical over 9 bases. V trimming: 0 bases; J trimming: 5 bases; junction bases outside the gene matches: 14. Germline values: CDR1 DFQATT, CDR2 SNEGSKA (reference sequence). The CDR3 is 18 amino acids.

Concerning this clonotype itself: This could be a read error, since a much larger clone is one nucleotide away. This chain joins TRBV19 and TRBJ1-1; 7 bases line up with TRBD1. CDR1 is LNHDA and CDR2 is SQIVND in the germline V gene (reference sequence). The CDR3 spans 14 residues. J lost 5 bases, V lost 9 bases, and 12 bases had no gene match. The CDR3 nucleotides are TGTGCCAGGAGCCTAAATAACAGGGGTACTGAAGCTTTCTTT. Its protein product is CARSLNNRGTEAFF.

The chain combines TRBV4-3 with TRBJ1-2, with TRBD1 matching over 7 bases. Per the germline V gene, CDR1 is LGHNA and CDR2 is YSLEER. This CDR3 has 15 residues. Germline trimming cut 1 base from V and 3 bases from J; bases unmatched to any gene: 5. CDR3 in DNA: TGCGCCAGCAGCCAAGCAATGGGGACAGACTATGGCTACACCTTC. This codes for CASSQAMGTDYGYTF.

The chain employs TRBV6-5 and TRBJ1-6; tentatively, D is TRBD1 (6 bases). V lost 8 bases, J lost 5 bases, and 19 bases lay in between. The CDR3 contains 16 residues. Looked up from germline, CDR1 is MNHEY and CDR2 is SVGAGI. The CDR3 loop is CASDWGAGRDNSPLHF. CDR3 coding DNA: TGTGCCAGCGATTGGGGGGCAGGACGAGATAATTCACCCCTCCACTTT.

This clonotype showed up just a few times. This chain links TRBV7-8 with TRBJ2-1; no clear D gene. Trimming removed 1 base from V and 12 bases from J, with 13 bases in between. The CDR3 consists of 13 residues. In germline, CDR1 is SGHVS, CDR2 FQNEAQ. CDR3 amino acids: CASSLESRVRQFF. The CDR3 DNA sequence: TGTGCCAGCAGCTTAGAGTCCCGGGTGAGGCAGTTCTTC.

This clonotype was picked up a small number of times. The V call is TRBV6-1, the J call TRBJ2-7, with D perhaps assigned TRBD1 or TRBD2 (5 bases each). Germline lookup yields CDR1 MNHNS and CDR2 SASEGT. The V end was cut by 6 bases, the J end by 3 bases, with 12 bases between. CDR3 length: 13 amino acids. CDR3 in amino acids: CASRRGANYEQYF. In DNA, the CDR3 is TGTGCCAGCAGGAGGGGCGCTAACTACGAGCAGTACTTC.

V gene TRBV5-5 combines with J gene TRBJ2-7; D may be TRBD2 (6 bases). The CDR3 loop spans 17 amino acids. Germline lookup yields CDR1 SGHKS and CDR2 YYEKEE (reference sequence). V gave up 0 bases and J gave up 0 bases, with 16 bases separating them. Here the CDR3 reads CASSLGGTALFSYEQYF. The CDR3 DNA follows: TGTGCCAGCAGCTTGGGCGGGACGGCCCTCTTCTCCTACGAGCAGTACTTC.

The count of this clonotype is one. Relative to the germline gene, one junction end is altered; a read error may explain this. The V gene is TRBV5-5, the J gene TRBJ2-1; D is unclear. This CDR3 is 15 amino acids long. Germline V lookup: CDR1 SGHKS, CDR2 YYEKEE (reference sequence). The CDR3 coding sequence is TGTGCCGGCAGATCTACCGCGTACTCCTACAATGAGCAGTTCTTC. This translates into CAGRSTAYSYNEQFF.

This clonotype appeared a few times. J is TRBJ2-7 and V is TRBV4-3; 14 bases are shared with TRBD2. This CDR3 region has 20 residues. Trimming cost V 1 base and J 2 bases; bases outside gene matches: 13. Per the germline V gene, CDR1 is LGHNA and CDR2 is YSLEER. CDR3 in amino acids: CASSQGIPGLAGVRTYEQYF. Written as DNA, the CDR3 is TGCGCCAGCAGCCAAGGGATACCGGGACTAGCGGGAGTCCGTACCTACGAGCAGTACTTC.

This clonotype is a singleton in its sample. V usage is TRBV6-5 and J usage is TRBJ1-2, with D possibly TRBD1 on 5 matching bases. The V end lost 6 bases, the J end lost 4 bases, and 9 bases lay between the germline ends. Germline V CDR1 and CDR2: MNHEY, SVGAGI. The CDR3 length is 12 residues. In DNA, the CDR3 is TGTGCCAGCAGAGACAGTAGCTATGGCTACACCTTC. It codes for CASRDSSYGYTF.

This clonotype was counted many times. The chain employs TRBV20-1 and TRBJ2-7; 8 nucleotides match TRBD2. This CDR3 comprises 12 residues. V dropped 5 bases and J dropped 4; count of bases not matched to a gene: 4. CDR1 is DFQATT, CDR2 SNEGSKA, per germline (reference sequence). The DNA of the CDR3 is TGCAGTGCTCCCACTAGCGGATACGAGCAGTACTTC. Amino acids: CSAPTSGYEQYF.

The CDR3 protein is CASGQDRPNTEAFF. CDR3 nucleotides: TGCGCCAGCGGGCAGGACAGACCGAACACTGAAGCTTTCTTT. The genes are TRBV5-1 and TRBJ1-1, with a tentative D call TRBD1 (6 bases). This CDR3 is built from 14 residues. CDR1 is SGHRS and CDR2 is YFSETQ in the germline V gene. V gave up 7 bases and J gave up 1 base, with 14 bases separating them. Looking up the rest from reference TRBV5-1 and TRBJ1-1 gives the full variable domain: KAGVTQTPRYLIKTRGQQVTLSCSPISGHRSVSWYQQTPGQGLQFLFEYFSETQRNKGNFPGRFSGRQFSNSRSEMNVSTLELGDSALYLCASGQDRPNTEAFFGQGTRLTVV.

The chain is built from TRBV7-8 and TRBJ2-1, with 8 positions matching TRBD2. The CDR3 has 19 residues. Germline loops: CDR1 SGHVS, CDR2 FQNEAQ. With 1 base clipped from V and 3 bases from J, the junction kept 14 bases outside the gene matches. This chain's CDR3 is CASSLDMFRSGTSYNEQFF. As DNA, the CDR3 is TGTGCCAGCAGCTTAGATATGTTCCGTTCGGGGACTAGCTACAATGAGCAGTTCTTC.